Following are 24 T cell receptor beta chains from one sample sequenced in a study of post-analysis software for immune sequencing data. Findings and caveats of the study: With TRBV5-6, TRBV5-1 and TRBV20-1 included, about five TRBV segments were more frequent in patients than in controls.

The library was made from cDNA and included unique molecular identifiers. TCRdb redid the calling of the PCR reads with MiXCR, one entry per CDR3 protein. This sample has 350,000 to 500,000 distinct CDR3 sequences, with approximately 42% found just once. The antigens for these receptors are not known. The source material was blood. These receptors all come from a girl between 2 and 10 years old with multiple sclerosis.

This clonotype appeared a single time. This chain connects TRBV19 to TRBJ2-5, with D unresolved. The J call may be wrong; the DNA end is better matched by TRBJ2-7. Germline V gives CDR1 LNHDA, CDR2 SQIVND (reference sequence). This CDR3 region has 14 residues. The DNA for the CDR3 is TGTGCCAGTAGTATAAACAGAGCCCCCTACGAGCAGTACTTC. This translates into CASSINRAPYEQYF.

The J gene is TRBJ1-2, the V gene TRBV5-5; D is undetermined. CDR1 is SGHKS, CDR2 YYEKEE, per germline (reference sequence). The CDR3 consists of 15 residues. V gave up 2 bases and J gave up 0 bases, with 11 bases separating them. The CDR3 loop is CASSFSGNPNYGYTF. Written as DNA, the CDR3 is TGTGCCAGCAGCTTCTCCGGCAACCCTAACTATGGCTACACCTTC. The entire variable domain, with the rest obtained from reference TRBV5-5 and TRBJ1-2, is as follows: DAGVTQSPTHLIKTRGQQVTLRCSPISGHKSVSWYQQVLGQGPQFIFQYYEKEERGRGNFPDRFSARQFPNYSSELNVNALLLGDSALYLCASSFSGNPNYGYTFGSGTRLTVV.

The V gene is TRBV7-2, the J gene TRBJ2-5; D gene ambiguous. The DNA end favors TRBJ2-7, so the J call may be wrong. This CDR3 is 13 amino acids long. The V gene's germline CDR1 is SGHTA and CDR2 FQGNSA. The CDR3 DNA reads as TGTGCCAGCAGCTTAGCGGCTCTGAGCGAGCAGTACTTC. Amino acid sequence: CASSLAALSEQYF.

The chain joins TRBV11-1 to TRBJ2-1; 7 nucleotides align to TRBD1. The last part of the DNA fits TRBJ2-7 better; the J call may be wrong. CDR3 size: 15 residues. CDR1 is SGHAT, CDR2 FQDESV, per germline (reference sequence). The CDR3, as DNA: TGTGCCAGCAGCTTAAGCCAGGGGGTTTACAATGAGCAGTACTTC. Translated: CASSLSQGVYNEQYF.

The sample holds a few counts of this clonotype. This chain connects TRBV12-3 or TRBV12-4 to TRBJ2-7; 8 bases fit TRBD2. V shed 2 bases and J 6 bases; nucleotides not matched to a gene: 9. The CDR3 runs to 15 residues. The DNA of the CDR3 is TGTGCCAGCAGTTTATCCAGCGGGGGCTCGGTCGAGCAGTACTTC. It translates to CASSLSSGGSVEQYF.

The chain carries TRBV12-3 or TRBV12-4 and TRBJ2-7; 12 positions agree with TRBD2. The V gene end was trimmed by 4 bases and the J gene end by 3 bases; junction bases not matched to a gene: 1. This CDR3 comprises 14 residues. CDR3 nucleotide sequence: TGTGCCAGCAGTTGGACTAGCGGGGTCTACGAGCAGTACTTC. It codes for CASSWTSGVYEQYF.

The rearrangement joins TRBV11-1 to TRBJ2-1; 7 nucleotides line up with TRBD1. The germline CDR1 and CDR2 sequences are SGHAT and FQDESV (reference sequence). There are 17 residues in the CDR3. Trimming cost V 5 bases and J 6 bases; bases outside gene matches: 16. The CDR3 sequence: CASSPFPGGPAFNEQFF. The CDR3 region has the DNA TGTGCCAGCAGCCCTTTTCCAGGGGGACCCGCCTTCAATGAGCAGTTCTTC.

This clonotype was counted only a few times. J is TRBJ2-4 and V is TRBV6-5; 7 bases agree with TRBD1. This CDR3 has 18 amino acids. V lost 4 bases to trimming and J lost 0 bases; unmatched junction nucleotides: 12. From germline, CDR1 is MNHEY and CDR2 SVGAGI. CDR3 sequence: CASSLGGHSSVAKNIQYF. DNA of the CDR3: TGTGCCAGCAGTTTAGGGGGCCACTCGTCTGTAGCCAAAAACATTCAGTACTTC.

The rearrangement uses TRBV5-1 and TRBJ2-1, with TRBD2 identical over 8 bases. The CDR3 covers 15 residues. Per the germline V gene, CDR1 is SGHRS and CDR2 is YFSETQ. J lost 7 bases, V lost 2 bases, and 8 bases had no gene match. CDR3 DNA sequence: TGCGCCAGCAGCTTACTCAGCGGGGGCCCAAATGAGCAGTTCTTC. This sequence encodes CASSLLSGGPNEQFF.

The sample holds a few counts of this clonotype. CDR3 protein: CSARGDRTLNQPQHF. CDR3 DNA sequence: TGCAGTGCTAGGGGGGACAGGACGCTCAATCAGCCCCAGCATTTT. The gene calls are TRBV20-1 and TRBJ1-5; 8 nucleotides agree with TRBD1. The CDR3 has 15 residues. Germline lookup yields CDR1 DFQATT and CDR2 SNEGSKA (reference sequence). Trimming cost V 3 bases and J 3 bases; bases outside gene matches: 7.

The chain employs TRBV10-3 and TRBJ1-5, with D possibly being TRBD1 (5 bases). The CDR3 covers 13 residues. V was clipped by 3 bases and J by 4 bases, with 7 bases between them. Per germline, CDR1 ENHRY and CDR2 SYGVKD. The CDR3 nucleotides read TGTGCCATCAGTGATCGGGGGAATCAGCCCCAGCATTTT. It specifies CAISDRGNQPQHF.

V gene TRBV29-1 combines with J gene TRBJ1-2; D is unresolved. The CDR3 extends over 10 amino acids. Trimming cost V 5 bases and J 7 bases, with 8 bases left between them. CDR1 and CDR2 from the germline V gene are SQVTM and ANQGSEA. The CDR3 DNA follows: TGCAGCGTTCTGGATCGTGGCTACACCTTC. This gives the protein CSVLDRGYTF.

The CDR3 here is CATSFRLAGAQETQYF. CDR3 coding DNA: TGTGCCACCAGCTTTCGACTAGCGGGAGCGCAAGAGACCCAGTACTTC. This chain links TRBV15 with TRBJ2-5; 12 bases match TRBD2. CDR1 and CDR2 (germline): LNHNV, YYDKDF (reference sequence). The CDR3 has 16 residues. J lost 2 bases, V lost 5 bases, and 6 bases had no gene match. The whole variable domain, filled in from reference TRBV15 and TRBJ2-5, reads DAMVIQNPRYQVTQFGKPVTLSCSQTLNHNVMYWYQQKSSQAPKLLFHYYDKDFNNEADTPDNFQSRRPNTSFCFLDIRSPGLGDTAMYLCATSFRLAGAQETQYFGPGTRLLVL.

This clonotype was counted only a few times. The chain joins TRBV7-2 to TRBJ2-7; D gene uncertain. The CDR3 extends over 13 amino acids. CDR1 and CDR2 (germline): SGHTA, FQGNSA. Deletions cut 0 bases from V and 6 bases from J, with 9 bases between. CDR3 loop: CASSLAVGGEQYF. The CDR3 bases are TGTGCCAGCAGCTTAGCTGTGGGTGGCGAGCAGTACTTC. The variable domain in full, with the rest retrieved from reference TRBV7-2 and TRBJ2-7, is GAGVSQSPSNKVTEKGKDVELRCDPISGHTALYWYRQSLGQGLEFLIYFQGNSAPDKSGLPSDRFSAERTGGSVSTLTIQRTQQEDSAVYLCASSLAVGGEQYFGPGTRLTVT.

In its sample, this clonotype was seen a few times. The gene calls are TRBV5-5 and TRBJ2-3, with TRBD1 matching over 9 bases. The V and J ends lost 5 bases and 2 bases, in that order; junction bases with no gene match: 6. Germline CDR1 reads SGHKS; CDR2 reads YYEKEE (reference sequence). This CDR3 contains 15 residues. CDR3 in DNA: TGTGCCAGCAGGGCAACAGGGGGCGACACAGATACGCAGTATTTT. Its translation is CASRATGGDTDTQYF.

This sequence joins TRBV20-1 and TRBJ2-5; TRBD1 matches at 7 bases. Germline assignment: CDR1 DFQATT and CDR2 SNEGSKA (reference sequence). With 6 bases clipped from V and 2 bases from J, the junction kept 3 bases outside the gene matches. The CDR3 spans 12 residues. CDR3 region: CSAPGQQETQYF. The CDR3 DNA is TGCAGTGCCCCGGGACAGCAAGAGACCCAGTACTTC.

This clonotype has a handful of counts. The chain combines TRBV4-3 with TRBJ2-5; 9 bases agree with TRBD1. The end of the DNA fits TRBJ2-7 better, so the J call may be wrong. Germline V gene lookup returns CDR1 LGHNA and CDR2 YSLEER. The CDR3 totals 17 residues. The CDR3 protein is CASSGSSGTGSFYEQYF. CDR3 nucleotides: TGCGCCAGCAGCGGTTCCTCCGGGACAGGGAGTTTTTACGAGCAGTACTTC.

This clonotype occurred a few times. V is TRBV4-1 and J is TRBJ1-2; possibly TRBD1 for D (6 bases). The CDR3 is 17 residues long. The V gene lost 1 base and the J gene lost 0 bases, with 15 bases spanning the gap. The germline CDR1 and CDR2 sequences are MGHRA and YSYEKL. This chain's CDR3 is CASSQAPRDIANYGYTF. In DNA, the CDR3 is TGCGCCAGCAGCCAAGCTCCCAGGGACATTGCTAACTATGGCTACACCTTC.

The table lists this clonotype with a few counts. This chain joins TRBV28 and TRBJ2-7; D is perhaps TRBD1 or TRBD2 (6 bases each). The CDR3 is 15 residues long. V lost 3 bases and J 2 bases, leaving 14 bases between the germline ends. Germline assignment: CDR1 MDHEN and CDR2 SYDVKM. The CDR3 spells CASSFPLGGTYEQYF. In nucleotides, the CDR3 is TGTGCCAGCAGTTTCCCGCTAGGGGGGACCTACGAGCAGTACTTC.

The rearrangement joins TRBV3-1 to TRBJ2-7; D is uncertain. V lost 0 bases and J lost 2, with 8 bases in between. This CDR3 contains 14 residues. CDR1 and CDR2 (germline): LGHDT, YNNKEL (reference sequence). The CDR3 DNA reads TGTGCCAGCAGCCAAGATACCACGGCCTACGAGCAGTACTTC. It encodes CASSQDTTAYEQYF.

The table lists this clonotype with a few counts. The rearrangement uses TRBV3-1 and TRBJ1-4; D not certain. Germline V gene lookup returns CDR1 LGHDT and CDR2 YNNKEL (reference sequence). The CDR3 contains 16 residues. Trimming pared 3 bases from V and 5 bases from J, leaving 16 bases between. The CDR3 DNA sequence: TGTGCCAGCAGCCATAGACGGAAGCGAATGAATGAAAAACTGTTTTTT. Its translation is CASSHRRKRMNEKLFF.

The chain is built from TRBV28 and TRBJ2-7; TRBD1 might be the D (5 bases). The CDR3 totals 16 residues. Germline values: CDR1 MDHEN, CDR2 SYDVKM. V dropped 0 bases and J dropped 0 bases, with 12 bases sitting between them. Here the CDR3 DNA reads TGTGCCAGCAGTTTATGGGTTCAGGGAAGCTCCTACGAGCAGTACTTC. This sequence encodes CASSLWVQGSSYEQYF.

The gene calls are TRBV28 and TRBJ2-5, with 7 bases fitting TRBD2. The ends lost 5 bases at V and 6 bases at J; junction bases unmatched: 9. CDR3 length: 14 amino acids. Germline lookup yields CDR1 MDHEN and CDR2 SYDVKM. The CDR3 spells CASSPWEGIQTQYF. Written as DNA, the CDR3 is TGTGCCAGCAGTCCATGGGAGGGAATCCAGACCCAGTACTTC.

This chain joins TRBV5-1 and TRBJ2-3; a possible D gene is TRBD2 (6 bases). This CDR3 contains 15 residues. The germline CDR1 and CDR2 sequences are SGHRS and YFSETQ. The V and J ends lost 0 bases and 4 bases respectively, with 12 bases between them. This chain's CDR3 is CASSLVGTGPDTQYF. CDR3 nucleotide sequence: TGCGCCAGCAGCTTGGTCGGGACTGGACCAGATACGCAGTATTTT.